A single sample gave rise to the 12 T cell receptor beta chains below, sequenced in a study of T cell clones after liver transplantation (dated by TCRdb to the late 2010s). The time point label here, explained by the study, means: pre-transplant. Receptors were amplified or captured by the immunoSEQ multiplex PCR assay. The source is immuneACCESS, and TCRdb retained only in-frame sequences with V and J called. Part of the clones is not carried over; for the studies checked, unresolved V genes explain less than half of this, and the remainder is unexplained. This sample is represented by about 78,000 clones; around 80% of them were singletons. The top ten clonotypes cover roughly 0.54% of the sample. Sequencing used CD4+ T cells from blood, obtained before liver transplant. Every receptor here comes from a human donor who received a liver transplant.

This rearrangement joins TRBV7-9 to TRBJ1-2; D not resolved. V lost 2 bases and J 8 bases, leaving 12 bases between the germline ends. Per germline, CDR1 SEHNR and CDR2 FQNEAQ (reference sequence). The CDR3 loop spans 13 amino acids. CDR3 DNA sequence: TGTGCCAGCAGCTTAAGGAGGGTTGAAGGCTACACCTTC. Translation gives CASSLRRVEGYTF. Supplemented by reference TRBV7-9 and TRBJ1-2, the full variable domain reads DTGVSQNPRHKITKRGQNVTFRCDPISEHNRLYWYRQTLGQGPEFLTYFQNEAQLEKSRLLSDRFSAERPKGSFSTLEIQRTEQGDSAMYLCASSLRRVEGYTFGSGTRLTVV.

CDR3 residues: CASSDHRPRSGNTIYF. CDR3 nucleotides: TGCGCCAGCAGTGATCATAGACCGCGATCTGGAAACACCATATATTTT. The chain is built from TRBV10-1 and TRBJ1-3; the D is unclear. The CDR3 has 16 amino acids. From germline, CDR1 is WNHNN and CDR2 SYGVQD (reference sequence). The V end lost 3 bases, the J end lost 1 base, and 13 bases lay between the germline ends.

This clone was counted only a few times. The chain employs TRBV7-9 and TRBJ2-2; D is uncertain. The CDR3 extends over 14 amino acids. Germline CDR1 and CDR2: SEHNR and FQNEAQ (reference sequence). V shed 3 bases and J shed 4 bases, with 9 bases lying between them. The CDR3 DNA is TGTGCCAGCAGCTTGCATTCCAGCACCGGGGAGCTGTTTTTT. Its protein is CASSLHSSTGELFF.

V gene TRBV28 combines with J gene TRBJ2-7; the D is unclear. CDR3 length: 14 amino acids. Per the germline V gene, CDR1 is MDHEN and CDR2 is SYDVKM. V lost 5 bases and J lost 7, with 18 bases in between. CDR3 nucleotide sequence: TGTGCCAGCAGTGCCTGGGGTAGTGGAATGGAGCAGTACTTC. Translated: CASSAWGSGMEQYF.

V and J are TRBV19 and TRBJ1-2; perhaps TRBD1 as D (6 bases). CDR3 size: 15 residues. Trimming left V 6 bases short and J 4 bases short, with 18 bases between. CDR1 and CDR2 from the germline V gene are LNHDA and SQIVND (reference sequence). Here the CDR3 DNA reads TGTGCCAGTAGCCCGGACGGGGGCGTCCCCTATGGCTACACCTTC. Residues: CASSPDGGVPYGYTF.

The count of this clone is one. The chain joins TRBV7-8 to TRBJ1-4, with 7 bases fitting TRBD1. The junction had 5 bases not matched to a gene; V was cut back by 5 bases and J by 5 bases. Per the germline V gene, CDR1 is SGHVS and CDR2 is FQNEAQ. The CDR3 runs to 14 residues. In DNA, the CDR3 is TGTGCCAGCAGCAAGGACAGGTTGAATGAAAAACTGTTTTTT. Protein sequence: CASSKDRLNEKLFF.

The gene calls are TRBV5-1 and TRBJ1-4; D is unresolved. V was trimmed by 0 bases and J by 4 bases, leaving 7 bases between them. Germline loops: CDR1 SGHRS, CDR2 YFSETQ. The CDR3 length is 14 residues. CDR3 nucleotide sequence: TGCGCCAGCAGCTTGGAGCCAAGTAATGAAAAACTGTTTTTT. Protein sequence: CASSLEPSNEKLFF.

The table lists this clone with a count of one. The chain is built from TRBV2 and TRBJ2-3, with unresolved D. This CDR3 has 14 amino acids. The germline CDR1 and CDR2 sequences are SNHLY and FYNNEI. V gave up 5 bases and J gave up 0 bases, with 9 bases separating them. In nucleotides, the CDR3 is TGTGCCAGCAGTACGGCTCGAAGCACAGATACGCAGTATTTT. It encodes CASSTARSTDTQYF.

The chain joins TRBV11-2 to TRBJ1-5; D gene unclear. The CDR3 covers 13 residues. V was trimmed by 1 base and J by 6 bases, leaving 7 bases between them. CDR1 and CDR2 from the germline V gene are SGHAT and FQNNGV. CDR3 sequence reads: CASSLGLAQPQHF. DNA for the CDR3: TGTGCCAGCAGCTTAGGGCTAGCTCAGCCCCAGCATTTT.

The rearrangement uses TRBV6-5 and TRBJ2-7, with D uncertain. Looked up from germline, CDR1 is MNHEY and CDR2 is SVGAGI. Between the trimmed V and J ends, which lost 0 bases and 2 bases, there was a span of 14 bases. This CDR3 region has 16 residues. The CDR3 loop reads CASSYSTVGGPYEQYF. CDR3 nucleotide sequence: TGTGCCAGCAGTTACTCGACGGTCGGCGGCCCCTACGAGCAGTACTTC.

The chain joins TRBV18 to TRBJ2-7; no clear D gene. CDR1 and CDR2 from the germline V gene are KGHSH and LQKENI. The CDR3 has 14 amino acids. V lost 4 bases and J lost 7, with 17 bases in between. For the CDR3, the DNA is TGTGCCAGCTCACAATTGGACCAAAAAGGGGAGCAGTACTTC. Protein: CASSQLDQKGEQYF.

CDR3 sequence (DNA): TGTGCCAGCAGTGGGGGACTAGCGGGAGCGGGGGAGACCCAGTACTTC. Amino acid sequence: CASSGGLAGAGETQYF. V is TRBV2 and J is TRBJ2-5; 14 nucleotides match TRBD2. Germline lookup yields CDR1 SNHLY and CDR2 FYNNEI. This CDR3 comprises 16 residues. J lost 5 bases, V lost 4 bases, and 6 bases had no gene match.